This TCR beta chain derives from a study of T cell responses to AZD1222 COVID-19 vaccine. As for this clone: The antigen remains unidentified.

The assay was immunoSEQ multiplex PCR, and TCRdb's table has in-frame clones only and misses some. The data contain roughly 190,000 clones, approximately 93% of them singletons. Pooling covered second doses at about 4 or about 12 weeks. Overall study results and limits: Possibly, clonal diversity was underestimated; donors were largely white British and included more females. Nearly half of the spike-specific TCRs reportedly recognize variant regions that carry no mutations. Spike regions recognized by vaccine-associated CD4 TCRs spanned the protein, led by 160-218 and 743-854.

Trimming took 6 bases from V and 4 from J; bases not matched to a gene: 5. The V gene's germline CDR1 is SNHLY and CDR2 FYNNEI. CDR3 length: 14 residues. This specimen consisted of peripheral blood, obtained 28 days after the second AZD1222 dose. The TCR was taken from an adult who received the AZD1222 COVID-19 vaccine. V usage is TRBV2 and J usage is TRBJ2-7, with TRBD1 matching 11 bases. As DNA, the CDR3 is TGTGCCAGCAGCGGGACAGGGGGGGAATACGAGCAGTACTTC. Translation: CASSGTGGEYEQYF.